Following are 8 T cell receptor beta chains from one sample sequenced in a study of T cell responses to AZD1222 COVID-19 vaccine. Profiled with immunoSEQ multiplex PCR; TCRdb holds only in-frame clones, not every one. The table shows about 100,000 clones, with around 90% occurring only once. The material sequenced was peripheral blood, taken on day 0 of AZD1222 vaccination. The receptor set was obtained from an adult in good health.

This chain links TRBV28 with TRBJ1-5; TRBD1 agrees at 8 bases. Germline loops: CDR1 MDHEN, CDR2 SYDVKM. The CDR3 has 12 amino acids. The junction had 3 bases not matched to a gene; V was cut back by 5 bases and J by 9 bases. This CDR3 is CASSTGGRPQHF. The CDR3 bases are TGTGCCAGCAGTACAGGGGGGAGGCCCCAGCATTTT.

This chain joins TRBV10-3 and TRBJ2-5; D is ambiguous. In germline, CDR1 is ENHRY, CDR2 SYGVKD. The CDR3 spans 13 residues. V shed 4 bases and J shed 2 bases, with 8 bases lying between them. The CDR3 reads CAISGELQETQYF. CDR3 sequence (DNA): TGTGCCATCAGTGGTGAATTGCAAGAGACCCAGTACTTC.

V gene TRBV30 combines with J gene TRBJ2-7; tentative D call: TRBD2 (6 bases). Germline V gives CDR1 GTSNPN, CDR2 SVGIG (reference sequence). Trimming stripped 3 bases from V and 4 bases from J, with 13 bases between. This CDR3 contains 13 residues. The CDR3 is CAWRGVGSYEQYF. CDR3 nucleotide sequence: TGTGCCTGGAGGGGTGTCGGGAGTTACGAGCAGTACTTC.

This rearrangement joins TRBV6-1 to TRBJ1-6, with 7 bases aligning to TRBD1. Germline CDR1 reads MNHNS; CDR2 reads SASEGT. The CDR3 consists of 16 residues. V gave up 4 bases and J gave up 4 bases; unmatched junction bases: 7. CDR3 region: CASSGGWDSYNSPLHF. For the CDR3, the DNA is TGTGCCAGCAGTGGAGGATGGGACAGTTATAATTCACCCCTCCACTTT.

This clone was detected a few times. The chain links TRBV13 to TRBJ2-1; D ambiguous. The germline V gene has CDR1 PRHDT and CDR2 FYEKMQ (reference sequence). The CDR3 has 13 amino acids. The V end lost 1 base, the J end lost 5 bases, and 6 bases lay between the germline ends. The CDR3 reads CASSLDLNNEQFF. The CDR3, as DNA: TGTGCCAGCAGCTTAGACCTTAACAATGAGCAGTTCTTC.

The chain employs TRBV5-4 and TRBJ1-2; D possibly corresponds to TRBD1 (6 bases). Germline CDR1 reads SGHNT; CDR2 reads YYREEE (reference sequence). The CDR3 has 12 residues. The ends were cut back, 5 bases at V and 2 bases at J, with 7 bases in the middle. The CDR3 region is CASRGTNYGYTF. The DNA of the CDR3 is TGTGCCAGCAGGGGGACAAACTATGGCTACACCTTC. The variable domain in full, with the rest retrieved from reference TRBV5-4 and TRBJ1-2, is ETGVTQSPTHLIKTRGQQVTLRCSSQSGHNTVSWYQQALGQGPQFIFQYYREEENGRGNFPPRFSGLQFPNYSSELNVNALELDDSALYLCASRGTNYGYTFGSGTRLTVV.

This clone was seen just once. The chain joins TRBV18 to TRBJ2-1, with TRBD2 matching over 8 bases. From germline, CDR1 is KGHSH and CDR2 LQKENI. CDR3 length equals 16 residues. V dropped 0 bases and J dropped 5; count of bases not matched to a gene: 6. The CDR3 here is CASSPPSGRGDNEQFF. For the CDR3, the DNA is TGTGCCAGCTCACCACCGAGCGGGAGAGGGGACAATGAGCAGTTCTTC.

The J gene is TRBJ2-2, the V gene TRBV7-3, with 7 bases that match TRBD2. The CDR3 is 14 amino acids. Germline assignment: CDR1 SGHTA and CDR2 FQGTGA. The V segment lost 2 bases and the J segment 4 bases; nucleotides outside the gene matches: 1. The CDR3 protein is CASSLGRATGELFF. The CDR3 DNA follows: TGTGCCAGCAGCTTAGGGAGGGCCACCGGGGAGCTGTTTTTT.